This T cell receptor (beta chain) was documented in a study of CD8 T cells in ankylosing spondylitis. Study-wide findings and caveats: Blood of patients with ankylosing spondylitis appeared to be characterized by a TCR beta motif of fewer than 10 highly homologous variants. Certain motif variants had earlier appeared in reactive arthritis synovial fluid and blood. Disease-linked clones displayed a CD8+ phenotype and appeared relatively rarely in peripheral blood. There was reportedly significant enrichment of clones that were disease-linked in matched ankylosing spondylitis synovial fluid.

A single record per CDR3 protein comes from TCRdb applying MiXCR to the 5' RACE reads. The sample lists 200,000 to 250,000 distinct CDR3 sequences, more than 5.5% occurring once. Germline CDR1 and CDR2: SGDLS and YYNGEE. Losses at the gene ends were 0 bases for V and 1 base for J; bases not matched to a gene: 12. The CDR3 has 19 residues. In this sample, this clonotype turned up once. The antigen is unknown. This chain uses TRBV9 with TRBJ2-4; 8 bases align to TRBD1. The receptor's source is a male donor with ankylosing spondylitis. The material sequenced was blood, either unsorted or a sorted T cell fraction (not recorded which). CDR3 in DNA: TGTGCCAGCAGCGTAGGTCCGACTCGGACAGGGCAGGCCAAAAACATTCAGTACTTC. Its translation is CASSVGPTRTGQAKNIQYF.